This T cell receptor (beta chain) was identified in a study of blood T cell repertoires in COVID-19. Across the study: The origin of the acute and convalescent COVID-19 samples was the United States, Italy and Spain.

Authors' processing steps: Estimation of nucleated cell counts was performed using reference gene primer amplification. Assay used: immunoSEQ multiplex PCR; TCRdb lists only in-frame clones, some missing. D and trimming come from the DNA, and the V and J calls and clone size come from that table. The sample has more than 400,000 clones; about 90% are singletons. The receptor was derived from a man between 18 and 29 years old who had recovered from COVID-19. Sequencing input: PBMCs or T cells enriched from blood (not recorded which).

The DNA for the CDR3 is TGCGCCAGCAGCTTAGGGGAACCCTCGGAAAAACTGTTTTTT. This codes for CASSLGEPSEKLFF. This chain joins TRBV5-1 and TRBJ1-4; D possibly corresponds to TRBD1 (5 bases). V was cut by 2 bases and J by 8 bases, with 13 bases left in between. In germline, CDR1 is SGHRS, CDR2 YFSETQ. This CDR3 region has 14 residues.